This TCR beta chain was sequenced during a study of OX40 agonist ivuxolimab in advanced cancers. Study at large: Ivuxolimab, an agonist antibody against OX40 (CD134), was given to patients.

Per germline, CDR1 MNHEY and CDR2 SVGAGI. The CDR3 is 14 amino acids. V was clipped by 11 bases and J by 5 bases; unmatched bases: 14. TCRdb keeps only in-frame clones here, not all; method: immunoSEQ multiplex PCR. The data hold about 98,000 clones, with about 85% observed a single time. Sequencing used CD4+ or CD8+ T cells sorted from blood, obtained in a trial of the OX40 agonist ivuxolimab. The V and J genes are TRBV6-5 and TRBJ2-5; 7 bases agree with TRBD2. This receptor was taken from an adult with an advanced solid tumor such as melanoma, head and neck, liver or kidney cancer. The CDR3 region is CASQEVGGWETQYF. The CDR3 nucleotides read TGTGCCTCGCAGGAGGTGGGAGGGTGGGAGACCCAGTACTTC.